The entry below gives a single TCR beta chain sequence along with its context. The antigen is undetermined. This record belongs to a study of CD8 T cells in ankylosing spondylitis. Regarding the study as a whole: Clones linked to disease, bearing a CD8+ phenotype, were relatively rare in peripheral blood.

TCRdb called the 5' RACE reads again in MiXCR, with one record for every CDR3 protein. The sample holds 350,000 to 450,000 distinct CDR3 sequences, roughly 20% seen once. The sequence was obtained from a male donor with ankylosing spondylitis or in good health (not recorded which). The sample consisted of blood, either unsorted or a sorted T cell fraction (not recorded which).

CDR3 DNA: TGTGCCAGCAGCTTAGGACACGGGGCTTATGAGCAGTTCTTC. Protein: CASSLGHGAYEQFF. The V and J genes are TRBV11-2 and TRBJ2-1; D may match TRBD1 or TRBD2 (5 bases each). Per the germline V gene, CDR1 is SGHAT and CDR2 is FQNNGV. The CDR3 runs to 14 residues. V was clipped by 1 base and J by 8 bases, with 12 bases between them.